This entry concerns a single T cell receptor (beta chain). Its specificity is unknown. This CDR3 is built from 15 residues. The V gene lost 2 bases and the J gene lost 0 bases, with 8 bases spanning the gap. From germline, CDR1 is SGHRS and CDR2 YFSETQ. The data derive from a study of lymphopenia after photon versus proton radiotherapy. Whole-study findings and limits: Relative stability marked proton patients; photon patients lost diversity and naive cells.

Method: immunoSEQ multiplex PCR; TCRdb's copy keeps in-frame clones and lacks some. The sample has around 70,000 clones; around 90% are singletons. The sample in question was peripheral blood, obtained from a patient treated with photon-based radiotherapy. The clonotype originates from a woman between 65 and 79 years old with pancreatic cancer. V usage is TRBV5-1 and J usage is TRBJ2-2, with D tentatively TRBD1 (5 bases). Here the CDR3 DNA reads TGCGCCAGCAGCTTTCAGGGTTCGAACACCGGGGAGCTGTTTTTT. This encodes CASSFQGSNTGELFF.